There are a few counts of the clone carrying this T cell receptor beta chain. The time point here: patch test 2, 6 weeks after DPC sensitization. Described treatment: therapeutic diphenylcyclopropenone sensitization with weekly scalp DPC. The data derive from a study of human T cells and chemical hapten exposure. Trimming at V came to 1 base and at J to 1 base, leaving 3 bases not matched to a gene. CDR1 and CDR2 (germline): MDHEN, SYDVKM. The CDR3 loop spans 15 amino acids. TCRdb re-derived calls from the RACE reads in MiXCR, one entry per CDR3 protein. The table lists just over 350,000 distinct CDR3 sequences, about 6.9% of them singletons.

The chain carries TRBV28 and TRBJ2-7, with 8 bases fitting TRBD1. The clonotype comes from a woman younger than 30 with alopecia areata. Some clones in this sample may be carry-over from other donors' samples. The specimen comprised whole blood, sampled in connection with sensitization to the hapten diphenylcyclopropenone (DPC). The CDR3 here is CASSLFRTGSYEQYF. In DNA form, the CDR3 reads TGTGCCAGCAGTTTATTCCGGACAGGGTCCTACGAGCAGTACTTC.